The sequence of this T cell receptor beta chain was determined in a study of T-cell reconstitution after alpha-beta-depleted transplantation in children. This CDR3 spans 14 amino acids. V trimming: 0 bases; J trimming: 1 base; junction bases outside the gene matches: 0. Germline V CDR1 and CDR2: KGHSH, LQKENI. A few counts support this clonotype. Molecular barcoding with unique molecular identifiers was used for the TCRbeta library. TCRdb recomputed calls from the PCR reads with MiXCR, one row per CDR3 protein. The sample includes around 530,000 distinct CDR3 sequences, around a third of them seen just once.

The sequence came from a human donor who donated a stem cell graft to a child with aplastic anemia. This specimen consisted of PBMCs from the stem cell graft donor, obtained from the stem cell graft. The chain couples TRBV18 to TRBJ2-7, with 7 bases that match TRBD2. CDR3: CASSPPSGSYEQYF. The CDR3 DNA is TGTGCCAGCTCACCACCTAGCGGGTCCTACGAGCAGTACTTC. Supplemented by reference TRBV18 and TRBJ2-7, the full variable domain reads NAGVMQNPRHLVRRRGQEARLRCSPMKGHSHVYWYRQLPEEGLKFMVYLQKENIIDESGMPKERFSAEFPKEGPSILRIQQVVRGDSAAYFCASSPPSGSYEQYFGPGTRLTVT.